This T cell receptor beta chain was retrieved from a study of neurological immune-mediated disorders. This clonotype was found many times. A single run covered 15-18 subjects with over 190 million TCR-beta sequences. TCRdb used MiXCR to reprocess the 5' RACE reads, holding one entry per CDR3 protein. The sample yields some 55,000 distinct CDR3 sequences, roughly 8% seen once. After removal of 0 bases from V and 9 bases from J, the junction contained 14 bases not matched to a gene. This CDR3 has 17 amino acids. The V gene's germline CDR1 is MGHRA and CDR2 YSYEKL. Time point indicated: longitudinal time-point 3. The controls, all healthy individuals, were blood bank volunteers in Maryland, USA.

This rearrangement joins TRBV4-1 to TRBJ1-5; 7 nucleotides match TRBD1. Sequencing used PBMCs. The receptor was derived from a woman in her forties in good health. The CDR3 nucleotides read TGCGCCAGCAGCCAAGATACACGGGACAGACGATCCCGGCCCCAGCATTTT. This encodes CASSQDTRDRRSRPQHF.